This TCR beta chain was observed in a study of metastatic and nonmetastatic thyroid tumors. TCRdb re-called the PCR reads through MiXCR. The sample has around 14,000 clones, 25% to 30% seen once. No patient had received any treatment before thyroid surgery. Many counts were recorded for this clone. Sequencing was performed on tumor tissue. The receptor was derived from a female donor with papillary thyroid cancer or a benign thyroid nodule (not recorded which). Some clones in this sample may be carry-over from other donors' samples.

The CDR3 reads CASSERWGTGELFF. The CDR3 bases are TGTGCCAGCAGCGAACGGTGGGGCACCGGGGAGCTGTTTTTT. The chain uses TRBV7-2 and TRBJ2-2, with D uncertain. CDR3 length: 14 amino acids. The germline CDR1 and CDR2 sequences are SGHTA and FQGNSA. The germline V and J ends were trimmed by 5 bases and 4 bases, with 11 bases remaining between them.